Each of the 30 T cell receptor beta chains below was sequenced from the same sample in a study of cytomegalovirus exposure and HLA in healthy donors. PCR was performed using 60 Vbeta and 13 Jbeta primers. Method: immunoSEQ multiplex PCR; TCRdb's copy keeps in-frame clones and lacks some. The sample holds some 150,000 clones, 70% to 85% seen once. Sequencing input: PBMCs. The origin of the receptors is a woman aged 45-65 years in good health and CMV-seropositive.

A remark on this clone: This sample includes further DNA sequences coding for the same CDR3. The rearrangement joins TRBV19 to TRBJ2-7, with D possibly TRBD1 on 5 matching bases. CDR1 is LNHDA and CDR2 is SQIVND in the germline V gene (reference sequence). V dropped 2 bases and J dropped 3 bases, with 8 bases sitting between them. The CDR3 has 13 residues. The CDR3 bases are TGTGCCAGTAGTATAAGGCAGGGCTACGAGCAGTACTTC. It translates to CASSIRQGYEQYF.

The V and J genes are TRBV30 and TRBJ1-2; D gene uncertain. Trimming pared 7 bases from V and 2 bases from J, leaving 14 bases between. The CDR3 runs 13 residues. Germline V lookup: CDR1 GTSNPN, CDR2 SVGIG (reference sequence). This CDR3 is CASGRGVNYGYTF. For the CDR3, the DNA is TGTGCCTCCGGACGCGGGGTGAACTATGGCTACACCTTC.

This clone showed up just a few times. CDR3 residues: CASSPRPGQGASNQPQHF. The CDR3 DNA reads as TGTGCCAGCAGCCCCCGACCAGGACAGGGGGCCTCAAATCAGCCCCAGCATTTT. This chain links TRBV7-8 with TRBJ1-5; TRBD1 agrees at 11 bases. J gave up 4 bases and V 5 bases, and 13 bases lay outside the gene matches. The germline gives CDR1 SGHVS, CDR2 FQNEAQ. There are 18 residues in the CDR3.

The CDR3 protein is CASSTGATRDQPQHF. The CDR3 DNA reads as TGTGCCAGCTCGACGGGAGCCACACGGGATCAGCCCCAGCATTTT. The V call is TRBV7-8, the J call TRBJ1-5, with D unclear. Between the trimmed V and J ends, which lost 8 bases and 5 bases, there was a span of 19 bases. The germline V gene has CDR1 SGHVS and CDR2 FQNEAQ. This CDR3 has 15 amino acids.

The chain couples TRBV7-6 to TRBJ1-6; 9 bases line up with TRBD1. Per the germline V gene, CDR1 is SGHVS and CDR2 is FNYEAQ. This CDR3 comprises 15 residues. After removal of 4 bases from V and 8 bases from J, the junction contained 6 bases not matched to a gene. In nucleotides, the CDR3 is TGTGCCAGCAGCTCGGGACAGGGTGTATATTCACCCCTCCACTTT. This gives the protein CASSSGQGVYSPLHF.

This clone occurred once. The V and J genes are TRBV19 and TRBJ2-7; no clear D. The CDR3 spans 15 residues. Per germline, CDR1 LNHDA and CDR2 SQIVND (reference sequence). Trimming took off 3 bases at V and 0 bases at J, with 12 bases between the two ends. The CDR3 DNA sequence: TGTGCCAGTAGTATGGGCTATAAAGGCTCCTACGAGCAGTACTTC. Protein sequence: CASSMGYKGSYEQYF. Combining the CDR3 with reference TRBV19 and TRBJ2-7 gives the whole variable domain DGGITQSPKYLFRKEGQNVTLSCEQNLNHDAMYWYRQDPGQGLRLIYYSQIVNDFQKGDIAEGYSVSREKKESFPLTVTSAQKNPTAFYLCASSMGYKGSYEQYFGPGTRLTVT.

The genes are TRBV30 and TRBJ2-3; the match to TRBD1 covers 9 bases. Germline CDR1 is GTSNPN and CDR2 is SVGIG (reference sequence). CDR3 size: 13 residues. The CDR3 sequence is CACQTGGADTQYF. The CDR3 DNA is TGTGCGTGCCAAACAGGGGGCGCAGATACGCAGTATTTT. The complete variable domain, with remaining parts taken from reference TRBV30 and TRBJ2-3, reads SQTIHQWPATLVQPVGSPLSLECTVEGTSNPNLYWYRQAAGRGLQLLFYSVGIGQISSEVPQNLSASRPQDRQFILSSKKLLLSDSGFYLCACQTGGADTQYFGPGTRLTVL.

V is TRBV15 and J is TRBJ2-1; perhaps TRBD2 as D (6 bases). Looked up from germline, CDR1 is LNHNV and CDR2 is YYDKDF (reference sequence). CDR3 length: 12 amino acids. V lost 0 bases and J 10 bases, leaving 7 bases between the germline ends. CDR3 sequence reads: CATSRDRGEQFF. CDR3 bases: TGTGCCACCAGCAGAGATCGGGGGGAGCAGTTCTTC. Full variable domain (missing parts from reference TRBV15 and TRBJ2-1): DAMVIQNPRYQVTQFGKPVTLSCSQTLNHNVMYWYQQKSSQAPKLLFHYYDKDFNNEADTPDNFQSRRPNTSFCFLDIRSPGLGDTAMYLCATSRDRGEQFFGPGTRLTVL.

The chain recombines TRBV2 with TRBJ2-2; the match to TRBD1 covers 9 bases. The J segment lost 2 bases and the V segment lost 6 bases, leaving 4 bases of the junction unmatched. Per the germline V gene, CDR1 is SNHLY and CDR2 is FYNNEI. This CDR3 spans 15 amino acids. The CDR3 loop is CASRGQGRNTGELFF. The CDR3 DNA sequence: TGTGCCAGCAGAGGACAGGGGAGAAACACCGGGGAGCTGTTTTTT.

This clone has just a few counts. The chain is built from TRBV5-4 and TRBJ1-2; no clear D. Germline-derived CDR1 and CDR2 are SGHNT and YYREEE (reference sequence). The germline V and J ends were trimmed by 2 bases and 6 bases, with 14 bases remaining between them. This CDR3 spans 14 amino acids. CDR3 sequence reads: CASSLREIANGYTF. CDR3 DNA: TGTGCCAGCAGCTTACGAGAAATAGCTAATGGCTACACCTTC.

This chain connects TRBV7-6 to TRBJ1-3; D remains unclear. The CDR3 consists of 13 residues. Per germline, CDR1 SGHVS and CDR2 FNYEAQ. The germline V and J ends were trimmed by 1 base and 6 bases, with 7 bases remaining between them. The DNA of the CDR3 is TGTGCCAGCAGCTTAGTGGGCGAAAACACCATATATTTT. It translates to CASSLVGENTIYF.

The chain joins TRBV9 to TRBJ1-6, with a possible D match to TRBD1 (5 bases). The CDR3 sequence is 15 residues long. V lost 3 bases and J lost 10, with 17 bases in between. Germline CDR1 is SGDLS and CDR2 is YYNGEE. CDR3 protein: CASSAGWGGSSPLHF. The CDR3 DNA is TGTGCCAGCAGCGCTGGGTGGGGGGGAAGCTCACCCCTCCACTTT.

This rearrangement joins TRBV5-1 to TRBJ1-4; D may be TRBD1 (6 bases). V was clipped by 4 bases and J by 3 bases, with 13 bases between them. Germline values: CDR1 SGHRS, CDR2 YFSETQ. The CDR3 is 15 amino acids. The CDR3 nucleotides read TGCGCCAGCAGCCCGACAGGTCCCCCTAATGAAAAACTGTTTTTT. It is translated as CASSPTGPPNEKLFF.

The V gene is TRBV6-1, the J gene TRBJ2-1, with unresolved D. Trimming took 6 bases from V and 0 from J, leaving 12 bases between them. CDR1 is MNHNS, CDR2 SASEGT, per germline. The CDR3 contains 15 residues. The DNA of the CDR3 is TGTGCCAGCAGGGGCAGGTTGAGCTCCTACAATGAGCAGTTCTTC. The encoded protein is CASRGRLSSYNEQFF.

This chain joins TRBV19 and TRBJ2-1, with D perhaps TRBD1 (6 bases). CDR3 length: 15 amino acids. Germline CDR1 reads LNHDA; CDR2 reads SQIVND (reference sequence). The V end lost 2 bases, the J end lost 3 bases, and 11 bases lay between the germline ends. CDR3 sequence: CASSIIGTNYNEQFF. As DNA, the CDR3 is TGTGCCAGTAGTATAATCGGGACAAACTACAATGAGCAGTTCTTC. The full variable domain, in which reference TRBV19 and TRBJ2-1 provide the parts outside the CDR3, is DGGITQSPKYLFRKEGQNVTLSCEQNLNHDAMYWYRQDPGQGLRLIYYSQIVNDFQKGDIAEGYSVSREKKESFPLTVTSAQKNPTAFYLCASSIIGTNYNEQFFGPGTRLTVL.

The CDR3: CASSYGTPLGTEAFF. CDR3 bases: TGTGCCAGCAGTTACGGGACACCTCTGGGAACTGAAGCTTTCTTT. The V gene is TRBV6-5, the J gene TRBJ1-1, with D tentatively TRBD1 (6 bases). Trimming removed 2 bases at V and 5 bases at J, with 15 bases between. There are 15 residues in the CDR3. Per germline, CDR1 MNHEY and CDR2 SVGAGI.

This clone was seen a few times. V and J are TRBV27 and TRBJ2-3, with D maybe TRBD2 (5 bases). CDR1 is MNHEY and CDR2 is SMNVEV in the germline V gene (reference sequence). The CDR3 totals 15 residues. V lost 6 bases and J 0 bases, leaving 13 bases between the germline ends. In DNA, the CDR3 is TGTGCCAGCAGCCCGACGAGGGCAAGCACAGATACGCAGTATTTT. This codes for CASSPTRASTDTQYF.

This clone was counted a few times. The chain uses TRBV10-2 and TRBJ1-6; D is uncertain. This CDR3 has 13 amino acids. V was clipped by 7 bases and J by 6 bases, with 10 bases between them. The germline gives CDR1 WSHSY, CDR2 SAAADI. In nucleotides, the CDR3 is TGCGCCAGCACCCGAGGGCCTAATTCACCCCTCCACTTT. Its translation: CASTRGPNSPLHF.

The gene calls are TRBV30 and TRBJ1-1, with no clear D. Per germline, CDR1 GTSNPN and CDR2 SVGIG (reference sequence). The CDR3 covers 15 residues. V was clipped by 0 bases and J by 0 bases, with 11 bases between them. CDR3 sequence reads: CAWSVLGSMNTEAFF. For the CDR3, the DNA is TGTGCCTGGAGTGTATTGGGCTCCATGAACACTGAAGCTTTCTTT.

The chain is built from TRBV29-1 and TRBJ2-7, with D perhaps matching TRBD1 (7 bases). Trimming pared 4 bases from V and 2 bases from J, leaving 12 bases between. Germline V gene sequence: CDR1 SQVTM, CDR2 ANQGSEA. The CDR3 is made up of 13 amino acids. The CDR3 bases are TGCAGCGTTGGGCCAGGGGGGACCTACGAGCAGTACTTC. Amino acids: CSVGPGGTYEQYF.

The gene calls are TRBV2 and TRBJ2-7, with TRBD1 matching over 8 bases. The length of the CDR3 is 12 residues. The trim removed 8 bases at V and 5 bases at J, leaving 5 bases unmatched. Per germline, CDR1 SNHLY and CDR2 FYNNEI. The CDR3 sequence: CASQKTGDEQYF. CDR3 DNA: TGTGCCAGCCAGAAGACAGGGGACGAGCAGTACTTC.

The V gene is TRBV5-1, the J gene TRBJ1-1; D perhaps matches TRBD1 (5 bases). Germline values: CDR1 SGHRS, CDR2 YFSETQ. The CDR3 contains 12 residues. V was trimmed by 3 bases and J by 6 bases, leaving 9 bases between them. CDR3 sequence (DNA): TGCGCCAGCAGCTCCCAGGGCGCTGAAGCTTTCTTT. As protein: CASSSQGAEAFF.

The chain has TRBV6-6 and TRBJ2-7, with TRBD1 matching 9 bases. The CDR3 covers 14 residues. Germline CDR1 is MNHNY and CDR2 is SVGAGI (reference sequence). V gave up 5 bases and J gave up 6 bases; unmatched junction bases: 8. In nucleotides, the CDR3 is TGTGCCAGCAGTGGGGACAGGGTATCGGGCGAGCAGTACTTC. This sequence encodes CASSGDRVSGEQYF.

This chain links TRBV11-2 with TRBJ2-7, with 11 bases aligning to TRBD2. V lost 5 bases and J lost 0; bases outside the gene matches: 6. Germline-derived CDR1 and CDR2 are SGHAT and FQNNGV. The CDR3 is made up of 16 amino acids. Here the CDR3 reads CASSLAGGPSSYEQYF. The CDR3 bases are TGTGCCAGCAGCCTAGCGGGGGGACCGAGCTCCTACGAGCAGTACTTC.

This chain connects TRBV11-2 to TRBJ1-3; TRBD1 agrees at 10 bases. The CDR3 is 15 amino acids. Looked up from germline, CDR1 is SGHAT and CDR2 is FQNNGV. The J segment lost 3 bases and the V segment lost 4 bases, leaving 3 bases of the junction unmatched. The CDR3 sequence: CASSSDRGFGNTIYF. For the CDR3, the DNA is TGTGCCAGCAGCTCGGACAGGGGGTTTGGAAACACCATATATTTT.

This chain links TRBV7-6 with TRBJ1-5, with 8 positions matching TRBD1. Germline CDR1 and CDR2: SGHVS and FNYEAQ. CDR3 length: 14 amino acids. V trimming: 5 bases; J trimming: 6 bases; junction bases outside the gene matches: 6. DNA for the CDR3: TGTGCCAGCAGCCTCGGACAGGGCGGTCAGCCCCAGCATTTT. Translating it yields CASSLGQGGQPQHF.

The gene calls are TRBV6-6 and TRBJ1-1; a weak D match, TRBD1 (5 bases). The V end was cut by 6 bases, the J end by 2 bases, with 10 bases between. Germline CDR1 and CDR2: MNHNY and SVGAGI (reference sequence). The CDR3 loop spans 13 amino acids. The CDR3 DNA is TGTGCCAGCAGGATAGACAGTAACACTGAAGCTTTCTTT. Amino acid sequence: CASRIDSNTEAFF.

The chain has TRBV18 and TRBJ2-6, with TRBD2 matching 7 bases. The germline V gene has CDR1 KGHSH and CDR2 LQKENI. CDR3 length: 17 residues. With V trimmed by 3 bases and J by 0 bases, 5 bases remained unmatched. This CDR3 reads CASSPPGGGSGANVLTF. The CDR3 DNA reads TGTGCCAGCTCACCGCCGGGCGGGGGCTCTGGGGCCAACGTCCTGACTTTC.

This clone has only a few counts. The junction shows a germline mismatch at one end, possibly a read error. The chain combines TRBV15 with TRBJ2-3; 10 positions match TRBD1. This CDR3 is 14 amino acids long. The germline CDR1 and CDR2 sequences are LNHNV and YYDKDF (reference sequence). CDR3 in amino acids: CATSRDRGLDTQYF. The DNA of the CDR3 is TGTGCCACCAGCCGAGACAGGGGGCTTGATACGCAGTATTTT.

The chain is built from TRBV18 and TRBJ1-5; D gene uncertain. This CDR3 spans 13 amino acids. CDR1 and CDR2 (germline): KGHSH, LQKENI. Trimming took off 6 bases at V and 1 base at J, with 7 bases between the two ends. The CDR3 region has the DNA TGTGCCAGCTCCGGAGGGAGCAATCAGCCCCAGCATTTT. Amino acids: CASSGGSNQPQHF.